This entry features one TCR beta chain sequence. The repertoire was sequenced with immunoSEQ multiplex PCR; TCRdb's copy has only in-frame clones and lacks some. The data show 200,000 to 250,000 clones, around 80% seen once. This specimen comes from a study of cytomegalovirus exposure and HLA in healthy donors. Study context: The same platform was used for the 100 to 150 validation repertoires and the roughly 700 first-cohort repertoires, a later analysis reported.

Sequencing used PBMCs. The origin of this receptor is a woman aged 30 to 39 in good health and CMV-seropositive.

The CDR3 protein is CASSYQPSGRDNEQFF. The CDR3 DNA sequence: TGTGCCAGCAGTTACCAGCCTAGCGGGAGAGATAATGAGCAGTTCTTC. The chain links TRBV6-5 to TRBJ2-1, with 10 bases lining up with TRBD2. Unmatched junction bases numbered 8, after V lost 2 bases and J lost 7 bases. CDR1 and CDR2 from the germline V gene are MNHEY and SVGAGI. This CDR3 has 16 amino acids.